This TCR beta chain was recorded in a study of post-analysis software for immune sequencing data. Study-level points and caveats: Controls had significantly higher normalized Chao1 diversity than multiple sclerosis patients. TRBV5-6, TRBV5-1 and TRBV20-1 belonged to a set of roughly 5 TRBV segments that were more frequent in patients than controls.

About this clonotype itself: Its antigen remains unknown.

The CDR3 extends over 14 amino acids. The ends were cut back, 2 bases at V and 2 bases at J, with 7 bases in the middle. Germline-derived CDR1 and CDR2 are MNHEY and SVGAGI. TCR beta libraries were prepared from cDNA with unique molecular identifiers. Out of roughly 1 to 11 million T cells, about 500,000 cDNA molecules were generated. TCRdb re-called the PCR reads through MiXCR, storing one row per CDR3 protein. The sample has about 430,000 distinct CDR3 sequences; 35% to 45% are singletons. The sample was blood. This rearrangement joins TRBV6-5 to TRBJ2-1; D unresolved. This sequence originates from a girl aged 2 to 9 with multiple sclerosis. The DNA of the CDR3 is TGTGCCAGCAGTTACGGGCTAGCCTACAATGAGCAGTTCTTC. Amino acid sequence: CASSYGLAYNEQFF.